This T cell receptor beta chain appears in the sequencing data of a study of T cells in women clearing cervical HPV infection. Study in general: Case blood was drawn when the lesion was first found; control blood after infection became undetectable. For cases, blood was sampled a median about 160 days after lesion detection, interquartile range about 90 to 210 days. General study findings and limits: Repertoire richness, not evenness, was significantly elevated in CIN3+ cases versus controls.

Germline V gene lookup returns CDR1 SNHLY and CDR2 FYNNEI. The CDR3 extends over 14 amino acids. V was pared by 8 bases and J by 0 bases, with 12 bases between. Some clones are missing from TCRdb's copy, which holds only in-frame ones; the method was immunoSEQ multiplex PCR. The sample includes 20,000 to 25,000 clones. A word on this clone: Its antigen remains unidentified. The read stops 3 residues short of the end of the CDR3; the missing end is completed from the germline J gene.

Sequences were obtained from blood buffy coat. The chain carries TRBV2 and TRBJ2-3, with D tentatively TRBD2 (5 bases). The sequence derives from a woman aged 18-69 years with a cervical HPV16 infection that either progressed to CIN3+ or cleared (not recorded which). The sequenced CDR3 bases are TGTGCCAGCCGCCCGGGGAGTAGCACAGATACG. This encodes CASRPGSSTDT. The full-length CDR3 reads as CASRPGSSTDTQYF.